This TCR beta chain was captured in a study of T cell responses to AZD1222 COVID-19 vaccine. Clones were read by immunoSEQ multiplex PCR, and TCRdb kept only the in-frame ones, dropping some. The data hold 100,000 to 150,000 clones, with about 89% observed a single time. CDR1 is MNHNS, CDR2 SASEGT, per germline. V was shortened by 1 base and J by 3 bases, with 16 bases between the two germline ends. The CDR3 runs 16 residues. Points from the study as a whole: The CD4 TCRs associated with vaccination extended across spike and predominated at 160-218 and 743-854. Two AZD1222 administrations were followed by greater Spike-specific TCR breadth and depth.

On this clone itself: Its antigen is not known.

The input for sequencing was peripheral blood, taken on day 0 of AZD1222 vaccination. The chain is built from TRBV6-1 and TRBJ2-7; D is undetermined. The TCR comes from an adult in good health. The CDR3, as DNA: TGTGCCAGCAGTGAAGGGCGTCAGGTGATACACTACGAGCAGTACTTC. The encoded protein is CASSEGRQVIHYEQYF.